Included here is one TCR beta chain sequence, with context. Antigen specificity is unknown. It may be a read error: a sequence one base away is much more abundant. TCRdb analysed the RT-PCR reads with MiXCR anew, one entry per CDR3 protein. The repertoire holds 150,000 or so distinct CDR3 sequences, 9.5% to 13% seen once, with around 11% in the top ten. Germline V CDR1 and CDR2: SGHKS, YYEKEE (reference sequence). This CDR3 is 14 amino acids long. This sample was included in a study of response to subunit inactivated influenza vaccine. Study-wide findings and caveats: Few additional T cells are recruited per seasonal influenza vaccination, authors suggested.

The TCR originated in a man aged 45-60 years who received an inactivated influenza vaccine. Sequences were derived from non-naive T cells sorted from PBMCs, sampled roughly 48 days after vaccination. The genes are TRBV5-5 and TRBJ1-1; no firm D call. CDR3 DNA: TGTGCCATCAGCTCCAGGAGGATGAACACTGAAGCTTTCTTT. Its protein product is CAISSRRMNTEAFF.